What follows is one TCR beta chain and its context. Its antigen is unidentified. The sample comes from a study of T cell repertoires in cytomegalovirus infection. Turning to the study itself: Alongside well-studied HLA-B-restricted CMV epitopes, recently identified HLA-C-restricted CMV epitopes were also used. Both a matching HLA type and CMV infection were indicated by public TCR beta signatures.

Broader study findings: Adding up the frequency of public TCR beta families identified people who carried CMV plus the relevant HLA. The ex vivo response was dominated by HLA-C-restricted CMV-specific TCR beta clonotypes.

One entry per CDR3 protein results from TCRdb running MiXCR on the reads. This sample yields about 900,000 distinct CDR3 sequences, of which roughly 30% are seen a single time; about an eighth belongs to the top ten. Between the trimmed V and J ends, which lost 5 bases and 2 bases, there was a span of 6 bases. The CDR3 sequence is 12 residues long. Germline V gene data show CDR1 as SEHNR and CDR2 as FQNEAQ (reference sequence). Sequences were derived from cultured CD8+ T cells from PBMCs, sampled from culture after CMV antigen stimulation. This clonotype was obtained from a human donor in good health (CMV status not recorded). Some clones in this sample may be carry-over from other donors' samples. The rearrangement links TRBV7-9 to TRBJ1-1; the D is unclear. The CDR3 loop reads CASSTRNTEAFF. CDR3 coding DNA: TGTGCCAGCAGCACCCGAAACACTGAAGCTTTCTTT. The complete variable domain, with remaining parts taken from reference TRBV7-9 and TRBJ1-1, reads DTGVSQNPRHKITKRGQNVTFRCDPISEHNRLYWYRQTLGQGPEFLTYFQNEAQLEKSRLLSDRFSAERPKGSFSTLEIQRTEQGDSAMYLCASSTRNTEAFFGQGTRLTVV.